This section outlines one T cell receptor (beta chain) sequence together with its context. Its antigen is undetermined. The data stem from a study of cytomegalovirus exposure and HLA in healthy donors. Study-wide results and caveats: The study flagged roughly 150 TCR beta chains as cytomegalovirus-associated.

Among the 120 subjects of the validation cohort, separate from the approximately 700-subject first cohort, were the donors. Assay used: immunoSEQ multiplex PCR; TCRdb lists only in-frame clones, some missing. Here the sample spans 130,000 to 150,000 clones, roughly 87% being singletons. Material for sequencing was PBMCs. The sequence came from a young woman in good health and CMV-seropositive.

CDR3 amino acids: CASSQVRQGAGQPQHF. The DNA of the CDR3 is TGCGCCAGCAGCCAAGTAAGACAGGGGGCCGGGCAGCCCCAGCATTTT. The V and J genes are TRBV4-1 and TRBJ1-5; TRBD1 aligns across 10 bases. The CDR3 is made up of 16 amino acids. Germline values: CDR1 MGHRA, CDR2 YSYEKL. J lost 7 bases, V lost 1 base, and 7 bases had no gene match.